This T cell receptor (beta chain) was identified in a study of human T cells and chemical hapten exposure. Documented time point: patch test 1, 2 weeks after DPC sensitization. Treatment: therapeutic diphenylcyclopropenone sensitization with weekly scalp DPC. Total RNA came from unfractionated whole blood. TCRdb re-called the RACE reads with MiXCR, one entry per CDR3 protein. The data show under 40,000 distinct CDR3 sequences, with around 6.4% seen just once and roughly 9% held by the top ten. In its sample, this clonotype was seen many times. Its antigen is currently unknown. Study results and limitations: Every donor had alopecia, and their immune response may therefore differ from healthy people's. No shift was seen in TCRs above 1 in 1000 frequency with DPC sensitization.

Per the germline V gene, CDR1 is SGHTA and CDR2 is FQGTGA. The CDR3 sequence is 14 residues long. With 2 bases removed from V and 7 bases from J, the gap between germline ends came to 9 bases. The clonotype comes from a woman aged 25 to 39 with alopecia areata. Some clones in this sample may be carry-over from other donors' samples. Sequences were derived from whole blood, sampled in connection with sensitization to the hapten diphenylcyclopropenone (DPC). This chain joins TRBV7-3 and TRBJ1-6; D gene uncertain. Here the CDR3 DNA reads TGTGCCAGCAGCTTACTGGGAACCAATTCACCCCTCCACTTT. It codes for CASSLLGTNSPLHF.